These 26 T cell receptor beta chains came from one sample sequenced in a study of CD8 T cells in ankylosing spondylitis. Study-wide results and limits: Made up of eight highly homologous variants, a TCR beta motif appeared characteristic of ankylosing spondylitis blood.

No antigen has been assigned to these receptors. TCRdb passed the 5' RACE reads through MiXCR, listing each CDR3 protein once. The table has about 840,000 distinct CDR3 sequences, over 9.5% seen once; the top ten hold approximately 0.46%. Sequencing input: blood, either unsorted or a sorted T cell fraction (not recorded which). Source of these receptors: a male donor with ankylosing spondylitis.

This clonotype was picked up a small number of times. The chain couples TRBV27 to TRBJ1-5; 9 bases match TRBD1. With 6 bases clipped from V and 5 bases from J, the junction kept 5 bases outside the gene matches. The CDR3 is 14 amino acids. Germline CDR1 reads MNHEY; CDR2 reads SMNVEV (reference sequence). The CDR3: CASRRWDRDQPQHF. The CDR3 DNA reads as TGTGCCAGCAGAAGGTGGGACAGGGATCAGCCCCAGCATTTT.

This clonotype was detected ten times or more. The chain links TRBV20-1 to TRBJ1-1; unclear D gene. Per germline, CDR1 DFQATT and CDR2 SNEGSKA (reference sequence). The CDR3 contains 13 residues. Between the trimmed V and J ends, which lost 7 bases and 3 bases, there was a span of 15 bases. CDR3 bases: TGCAGTGTTATTTATGGTGTGTACACTGAAGCTTTCTTT. Its translation is CSVIYGVYTEAFF.

The V gene is TRBV7-9, the J gene TRBJ2-1; D is perhaps TRBD1 or TRBD2 (5 bases each). This CDR3 is built from 14 residues. The germline V and J ends were trimmed by 4 bases and 7 bases, with 14 bases remaining between them. Germline V gives CDR1 SEHNR, CDR2 FQNEAQ (reference sequence). CDR3 protein: CASSSRDLRNEQFF. The CDR3 DNA sequence: TGTGCCAGCAGCTCCCGGGACCTCCGGAATGAGCAGTTCTTC.

On this clonotype itself: One base separates it from a far larger clone, so it is likely a read error. V usage is TRBV20-1 and J usage is TRBJ2-1, with a weak D call TRBD1 (6 bases). This CDR3 region has 14 residues. CDR1 is DFQATT, CDR2 SNEGSKA, per germline (reference sequence). This CDR3 reads CSARTGSSFNEQFF. CDR3 DNA sequence: TGCAGTGCTAGAACAGGGAGCTCCTTCAATGAGCAGTTCTTC.

This clonotype occurred a few times. The chain uses TRBV6-1 and TRBJ1-6, with 10 nucleotides matching TRBD1. V shed 7 bases and J 8 bases; nucleotides not matched to a gene: 8. This CDR3 is 15 amino acids long. Looked up from germline, CDR1 is MNHNS and CDR2 is SASEGT. The CDR3 region has the DNA TGTGCCAGCACCCGAACGGGGACAGGGGATTCACCCCTCCACTTT. Encoded protein: CASTRTGTGDSPLHF.

CDR3 sequence (DNA): TGTGCCAGCAGCACCCAAGGGGACTACCGTGGCGATGAGCAGTTCTTC. It is translated as CASSTQGDYRGDEQFF. This chain connects TRBV7-9 to TRBJ2-1, with 7 bases matching TRBD2. Germline values: CDR1 SEHNR, CDR2 FQNEAQ (reference sequence). The CDR3 spans 16 residues. The ends lost 5 bases at V and 8 bases at J; junction bases unmatched: 15.

This clonotype was counted only a few times. The germline gene is not matched at one end of the junction; a read error may be the cause. This chain uses TRBV20-1 with TRBJ1-2, with D unresolved. Germline assignment: CDR1 DFQATT and CDR2 SNEGSKA (reference sequence). CDR3 length: 13 residues. The CDR3 nucleotides read TGCAGTGCTGGAGAGTCACGCCGCTATGGCTACACCTTC. Its translation: CSAGESRRYGYTF.

This clonotype was detected a few times. The chain joins TRBV20-1 to TRBJ2-1; 10 nucleotides match TRBD2. Germline CDR1 is DFQATT and CDR2 is SNEGSKA (reference sequence). V lost 0 bases, J lost 5 bases, and 7 bases stayed unmatched. The CDR3 spans 16 residues. This chain's CDR3 is CSARDARSGRDNEQFF. In DNA, the CDR3 is TGCAGTGCTAGAGACGCGAGGAGCGGGAGGGACAATGAGCAGTTCTTC.

This clonotype was recorded a few times. V gene TRBV5-1 combines with J gene TRBJ2-7; D not certain. Germline V gene data show CDR1 as SGHRS and CDR2 as YFSETQ. This CDR3 region has 15 residues. V was shortened by 0 bases and J by 2 bases, with 12 bases between the two germline ends. In nucleotides, the CDR3 is TGCGCCAGCAGCTTGGCAGGACGGGCCACCTACGAGCAGTACTTC. Protein sequence: CASSLAGRATYEQYF.

This clonotype was observed a handful of times. The chain joins TRBV20-1 to TRBJ1-2; 9 bases map to TRBD1. Trimming cost V 6 bases and J 7 bases; bases outside gene matches: 9. The CDR3 covers 13 residues. Per the germline V gene, CDR1 is DFQATT and CDR2 is SNEGSKA (reference sequence). DNA for the CDR3: TGCAGTGCCGAGGGACAGGGAGAGGGTGGCTACACCTTC. This gives the protein CSAEGQGEGGYTF.

This sequence joins TRBV20-1 and TRBJ1-1; D unresolved. Germline CDR1 DFQATT, CDR2 SNEGSKA (reference sequence). The CDR3 totals 14 residues. Trimming took 1 base from V and 2 from J, leaving 11 bases between them. This CDR3 reads CSARVTNRNTEAFF. The CDR3 bases are TGCAGTGCTAGAGTTACAAACAGAAACACTGAAGCTTTCTTT.

The V gene is TRBV30, the J gene TRBJ1-3; D gene uncertain. V was cut by 1 base and J by 2 bases, with 6 bases left in between. There are 13 residues in the CDR3. Germline V gene sequence: CDR1 GTSNPN, CDR2 SVGIG (reference sequence). CDR3 sequence reads: CAWSEAAGNTIYF. CDR3 DNA sequence: TGTGCCTGGAGTGAGGCCGCTGGAAACACCATATATTTT.

J is TRBJ1-2 and V is TRBV9; a possible D gene is TRBD1 (6 bases). The length of the CDR3 is 14 residues. V was shortened by 0 bases and J by 12 bases, with 18 bases between the two germline ends. The V gene's germline CDR1 is SGDLS and CDR2 YYNGEE. In DNA, the CDR3 is TGTGCCAGCAGCGTAGTAGTAGGGGGGACATTCAACACCTTC. Amino acids: CASSVVVGGTFNTF.

The rearrangement joins TRBV6-5 to TRBJ2-7; D might be TRBD1 (8 bases). Germline assignment: CDR1 MNHEY and CDR2 SVGAGI. V lost 2 bases and J 5 bases, leaving 13 bases between the germline ends. CDR3 length equals 14 residues. In nucleotides, the CDR3 is TGTGCCAGCAGTTACAGGGGGGGACAGGACGAGCAGTACTTC. Residues: CASSYRGGQDEQYF.

This clonotype showed up just a few times. The CDR3 is CSGKRPSSSYEQYF. The CDR3 DNA is TGCAGTGGAAAGAGGCCCTCAAGCTCCTACGAGCAGTACTTC. V and J are TRBV20-1 and TRBJ2-7; no clear D. Germline V lookup: CDR1 DFQATT, CDR2 SNEGSKA (reference sequence). The CDR3 covers 14 residues. V was cut by 7 bases and J by 0 bases, with 16 bases left in between.

The gene calls are TRBV4-3 and TRBJ1-1; D not resolved. The CDR3 totals 16 residues. V lost 1 base, J lost 0 bases, and 12 bases lay in between. Germline-derived CDR1 and CDR2 are LGHNA and YSLEER. CDR3 bases: TGCGCCAGCAGCCAAGCTTTGGGCACAATGAACACTGAAGCTTTCTTT. Translation: CASSQALGTMNTEAFF.

This clonotype was found many times. The V call is TRBV29-1, the J call TRBJ2-3, with 7 bases fitting TRBD2. Losses at the gene ends were 4 bases for V and 2 bases for J; bases not matched to a gene: 6. The CDR3 has 14 amino acids. Germline V gene sequence: CDR1 SQVTM, CDR2 ANQGSEA. This CDR3 reads CSVALADLTDTQYF. For the CDR3, the DNA is TGCAGCGTTGCCCTAGCGGATCTCACAGATACGCAGTATTTT.

This clonotype was seen a few times. The rearrangement uses TRBV7-9 and TRBJ1-4; D not certain. The V end was cut by 6 bases, the J end by 0 bases, with 11 bases between. The CDR3 is made up of 15 amino acids. Germline V gene lookup returns CDR1 SEHNR and CDR2 FQNEAQ (reference sequence). In nucleotides, the CDR3 is TGTGCCAGCAGTAAAGATCTTGCAACTAATGAAAAACTGTTTTTT. Its protein product is CASSKDLATNEKLFF. Together with reference TRBV7-9 and TRBJ1-4, the CDR3 gives the full variable domain: DTGVSQNPRHKITKRGQNVTFRCDPISEHNRLYWYRQTLGQGPEFLTYFQNEAQLEKSRLLSDRFSAERPKGSFSTLEIQRTEQGDSAMYLCASSKDLATNEKLFFGSGTQLSVL.

In its sample, this clonotype was seen a few times. The chain combines TRBV7-9 with TRBJ1-1, with D hard to call. Trimming left V 1 base short and J 0 bases short, with 9 bases between. This CDR3 spans 15 amino acids. The germline gives CDR1 SEHNR, CDR2 FQNEAQ (reference sequence). Here the CDR3 reads CASSLGRQMNTEAFF. CDR3 nucleotide sequence: TGTGCCAGCAGCTTAGGAAGGCAGATGAACACTGAAGCTTTCTTT.

This sequence joins TRBV7-9 and TRBJ2-7, with D tentatively TRBD1 or TRBD2 (5 bases each). The CDR3 covers 13 residues. From germline, CDR1 is SEHNR and CDR2 FQNEAQ (reference sequence). With 8 bases removed from V and 3 bases from J, the gap between germline ends came to 14 bases. The CDR3 DNA reads TGTGCCAGCCCATCAAGGGACGACTACGAGCAGTACTTC. Protein: CASPSRDDYEQYF.

This chain uses TRBV5-1 with TRBJ2-1; D is perhaps TRBD1 (5 bases). Per the germline V gene, CDR1 is SGHRS and CDR2 is YFSETQ. The germline V and J ends were trimmed by 1 base and 6 bases, with 17 bases remaining between them. This CDR3 is 16 amino acids long. The CDR3 DNA reads as TGCGCCAGCAGCTTGCCCATGGGGCAGGGTAGCAATGAGCAGTTCTTC. Its protein product is CASSLPMGQGSNEQFF.

This clonotype has only a few counts. The chain is built from TRBV6-5 and TRBJ2-3; 7 bases agree with TRBD2. The CDR3 runs 13 residues. The germline CDR1 and CDR2 sequences are MNHEY and SVGAGI. V trimming: 2 bases; J trimming: 8 bases; junction bases outside the gene matches: 4. The CDR3 loop reads CASSYGGRGTQYF. The CDR3 nucleotides are TGTGCCAGCAGTTACGGGGGGAGGGGTACGCAGTATTTT.

This clonotype came up many times. Here the CDR3 DNA reads TGCGCCAGCAGCTTGGTTTGGGGGGAAGCCTACGAGCAGTACTTC. Amino acids: CASSLVWGEAYEQYF. V and J are TRBV5-1 and TRBJ2-7; D possibly corresponds to TRBD2 (6 bases). Trimming removed 0 bases at V and 2 bases at J, with 12 bases between. This CDR3 has 15 amino acids. Germline CDR1 reads SGHRS; CDR2 reads YFSETQ.

The chain joins TRBV20-1 to TRBJ1-1, with 7 bases matching TRBD1. The CDR3 is 13 amino acids. Germline V gene data show CDR1 as DFQATT and CDR2 as SNEGSKA (reference sequence). After removal of 5 bases from V and 10 bases from J, the junction contained 13 bases not matched to a gene. The DNA of the CDR3 is TGCAGTGCTCCAACCCAGGGGGTCGGCGGAGCTTTCTTT. Amino acid sequence: CSAPTQGVGGAFF.

In DNA, the CDR3 is TGTGCCAGCAGCTCACAGGGGGCCCCGAACACTGAAGCTTTCTTT. This translates into CASSSQGAPNTEAFF. The chain recombines TRBV7-2 with TRBJ1-1; TRBD1 agrees at 9 bases. This CDR3 is 15 amino acids long. Per germline, CDR1 SGHTA and CDR2 FQGNSA. The V segment lost 4 bases and the J segment 1 base; nucleotides outside the gene matches: 4.

V is TRBV6-5 and J is TRBJ1-1; D unclear. The CDR3 is 12 residues long. V lost 2 bases to trimming and J lost 10 bases, with 11 bases between them. CDR1 and CDR2 from the germline V gene are MNHEY and SVGAGI. For the CDR3, the DNA is TGTGCCAGCAGTTACGTAGGCAGCGCAGCTTTCTTT. This gives the protein CASSYVGSAAFF.